One sample yielded the 29 T cell receptor beta chains listed below, sequenced in a study of cytomegalovirus exposure and HLA in healthy donors. Vbeta (60) and Jbeta (13) primers were used in the PCR. Here immunoSEQ multiplex PCR was the method, and the copy in TCRdb shows in-frame clones only, minus some. The sample contains 150,000 to 200,000 clones, approximately 80% of which appear only once. The sequenced sample consisted of PBMCs. The receptor set was obtained from a male donor in good health and CMV-seropositive.

This clone came up once. The gene calls are TRBV7-9 and TRBJ2-1; a possible D gene is TRBD2 (5 bases). The germline gives CDR1 SEHNR, CDR2 FQNEAQ (reference sequence). V shed 5 bases and J shed 0 bases, with 8 bases lying between them. The length of the CDR3 is 14 residues. Written as DNA, the CDR3 is TGTGCCAGCAGCCCCGGGGTCTCCTACAATGAGCAGTTCTTC. It is translated as CASSPGVSYNEQFF.

The J gene is TRBJ1-6, the V gene TRBV18; D remains ambiguous. Per the germline V gene, CDR1 is KGHSH and CDR2 is LQKENI. V lost 4 bases, J lost 8 bases, and 12 bases lay in between. The CDR3 has 14 amino acids. This CDR3 is CASSLVMADSPLHF. The CDR3, as DNA: TGTGCCAGCTCACTCGTAATGGCTGATTCACCCCTCCACTTT. The full variable domain, with the rest looked up from reference TRBV18 and TRBJ1-6, is NAGVMQNPRHLVRRRGQEARLRCSPMKGHSHVYWYRQLPEEGLKFMVYLQKENIIDESGMPKERFSAEFPKEGPSILRIQQVVRGDSAAYFCASSLVMADSPLHFGNGTRLTVT.

This chain links TRBV9 with TRBJ1-5; 7 positions agree with TRBD1. The trim removed 3 bases at V and 5 bases at J, leaving 8 bases unmatched. In germline, CDR1 is SGDLS, CDR2 YYNGEE. The CDR3 has 15 residues. CDR3 residues: CASSAMEGAYQPQHF. CDR3 nucleotide sequence: TGTGCCAGCAGCGCCATGGAGGGGGCGTATCAGCCCCAGCATTTT.

The V call is TRBV30, the J call TRBJ2-3; the D is unclear. This CDR3 contains 14 residues. Germline V gene sequence: CDR1 GTSNPN, CDR2 SVGIG (reference sequence). The germline V and J ends were trimmed by 3 bases and 3 bases, with 13 bases remaining between them. The CDR3, as DNA: TGTGCCTGGAGGTTGCTAGGCTCGACAGATACGCAGTATTTT. It is translated as CAWRLLGSTDTQYF. Supplemented by reference TRBV30 and TRBJ2-3, the full variable domain reads SQTIHQWPATLVQPVGSPLSLECTVEGTSNPNLYWYRQAAGRGLQLLFYSVGIGQISSEVPQNLSASRPQDRQFILSSKKLLLSDSGFYLCAWRLLGSTDTQYFGPGTRLTVL.

The chain uses TRBV7-9 and TRBJ2-1; 8 bases fit TRBD2. V trimming: 4 bases; J trimming: 14 bases; junction bases outside the gene matches: 13. The CDR3 spans 14 residues. Germline assignment: CDR1 SEHNR and CDR2 FQNEAQ (reference sequence). The CDR3 reads CASSSADKREFEFF. The CDR3, as DNA: TGTGCCAGCAGCTCCGCCGACAAGCGGGAGTTCGAGTTCTTC.

This clone was observed once. J is TRBJ2-5 and V is TRBV7-2; D is unresolved. The V gene's germline CDR1 is SGHTA and CDR2 FQGNSA. Trimming cost V 4 bases and J 9 bases, with 9 bases left between them. CDR3 size: 11 residues. The chain's CDR3 is CASSSMAAQYF. The CDR3 DNA follows: TGTGCCAGCAGCTCCATGGCAGCCCAGTACTTC.

The gene calls are TRBV15 and TRBJ2-7; 9 bases are a match to TRBD2. V gave up 3 bases and J gave up 3 bases; unmatched junction bases: 9. The CDR3 spans 16 residues. Germline CDR1 is LNHNV and CDR2 is YYDKDF (reference sequence). CDR3 sequence (DNA): TGTGCCACCAGCAGGACCGGGACTAGCTTTTTCTACGAGCAGTACTTC. As protein: CATSRTGTSFFYEQYF.

This chain joins TRBV7-3 and TRBJ2-5, with 8 nucleotides matching TRBD1. The germline CDR1 and CDR2 sequences are SGHTA and FQGTGA. V was pared by 5 bases and J by 4 bases, with 12 bases of the junction left unmatched. The CDR3 runs to 16 residues. The CDR3 DNA is TGTGCCAGCAGCCGAAGGACAGGGAGGTTGGGAGAGACCCAGTACTTC. It yields the protein CASSRRTGRLGETQYF.

The V call is TRBV5-4, the J call TRBJ2-1; D uncertain. CDR1 is SGHNT, CDR2 YYREEE, per germline (reference sequence). The CDR3 extends over 14 amino acids. V was trimmed by 2 bases and J by 0 bases, leaving 6 bases between them. The DNA for the CDR3 is TGTGCCAGCAGCTTTGGCAGCTCCTACAATGAGCAGTTCTTC. Protein: CASSFGSSYNEQFF.

The chain uses TRBV5-6 and TRBJ2-5; 8 bases agree with TRBD1. With V trimmed by 4 bases and J by 2 bases, 7 bases remained unmatched. Per germline, CDR1 SGHDT and CDR2 YYEEEE. CDR3 length: 15 residues. CDR3 bases: TGTGCCAGCAGCCAACCCGGGACAGGTCAAGAGACCCAGTACTTC. Its translation: CASSQPGTGQETQYF.

V usage is TRBV14 and J usage is TRBJ2-1, with D perhaps TRBD2 (5 bases). The V and J ends lost 3 bases and 6 bases respectively, with 18 bases between them. The CDR3 is 16 residues long. Germline values: CDR1 SGHDN, CDR2 FVKESK. The CDR3: CASSHGVLQSGNEQFF. In DNA, the CDR3 is TGTGCCAGCAGCCACGGGGTATTACAATCCGGCAATGAGCAGTTCTTC.

Turning to this clone: This specimen includes other DNA sequences encoding the same CDR3. V is TRBV9 and J is TRBJ2-1; 8 positions match TRBD2. V gave up 1 base and J gave up 6 bases; unmatched junction bases: 3. The CDR3 length is 14 residues. Germline values: CDR1 SGDLS, CDR2 YYNGEE. As DNA, the CDR3 is TGTGCCAGCAGCGTACTTACTAGCGGCAATGAGCAGTTCTTC. Protein sequence: CASSVLTSGNEQFF. Combining the CDR3 with reference TRBV9 and TRBJ2-1 gives the whole variable domain DSGVTQTPKHLITATGQRVTLRCSPRSGDLSVYWYQQSLDQGLQFLIQYYNGEERAKGNILERFSAQQFPDLHSELNLSSLELGDSALYFCASSVLTSGNEQFFGPGTRLTVL.

The V and J genes are TRBV4-1 and TRBJ2-3; maybe TRBD1 (5 bases). This CDR3 comprises 15 residues. Trimming pared 4 bases from V and 0 bases from J, leaving 11 bases between. Per the germline V gene, CDR1 is MGHRA and CDR2 is YSYEKL. The CDR3 region has the DNA TGCGCCAGCAGCCCGACAGATTCTAGCACAGATACGCAGTATTTT. Amino acid sequence: CASSPTDSSTDTQYF.

This chain uses TRBV7-8 with TRBJ2-3, with D unresolved. The CDR3 spans 15 residues. From germline, CDR1 is SGHVS and CDR2 FQNEAQ. V lost 5 bases and J lost 5, with 17 bases in between. The CDR3 sequence is CASSLLNYAGDTQYF. For the CDR3, the DNA is TGTGCCAGCAGCCTCCTTAACTATGCCGGAGATACGCAGTATTTT.

This chain uses TRBV30 with TRBJ2-1, with 8 bases that match TRBD1. CDR1 is GTSNPN, CDR2 SVGIG, per germline (reference sequence). The CDR3 is 15 amino acids. Trimming took 2 bases from V and 0 from J; bases not matched to a gene: 3. In nucleotides, the CDR3 is TGTGCCTGGAGTCAGGGGGCAAGCTCCTACAATGAGCAGTTCTTC. Amino acids: CAWSQGASSYNEQFF.

Written as DNA, the CDR3 is TGTGCCAGCGGCAAGGGACAGGGGGCGAGTAATGGCTACGAGCAGTACTTC. Translated, it gives CASGKGQGASNGYEQYF. The chain couples TRBV27 to TRBJ2-7; 12 bases agree with TRBD1. V lost 8 bases to trimming and J lost 3 bases; unmatched junction nucleotides: 14. The germline V gene encodes CDR1 MNHEY and CDR2 SMNVEV (reference sequence). The CDR3 length is 17 residues.

The rearrangement uses TRBV5-1 and TRBJ2-7; perhaps TRBD2 as D (5 bases). Trimming left V 4 bases short and J 2 bases short, with 19 bases between. CDR3 length: 16 amino acids. Germline CDR1 reads SGHRS; CDR2 reads YFSETQ. CDR3 in amino acids: CASSPEPTSGTYEQYF. The CDR3 region has the DNA TGCGCCAGCAGCCCCGAACCGACCAGCGGCACCTACGAGCAGTACTTC. The variable domain in full, completed from reference TRBV5-1 and TRBJ2-7, reads KAGVTQTPRYLIKTRGQQVTLSCSPISGHRSVSWYQQTPGQGLQFLFEYFSETQRNKGNFPGRFSGRQFSNSRSEMNVSTLELGDSALYLCASSPEPTSGTYEQYFGPGTRLTVT.

The chain has TRBV5-6 and TRBJ1-2; perhaps TRBD1 as D (6 bases). Germline assignment: CDR1 SGHDT and CDR2 YYEEEE. Trimming took 0 bases from V and 4 from J, leaving 19 bases between them. The CDR3 spans 17 residues. CDR3 loop: CASSLEASGTPIYGYTF. Here the CDR3 DNA reads TGTGCCAGCAGCTTGGAGGCCTCCGGGACACCGATCTATGGCTACACCTTC.

The CDR3 nucleotides read TGTGCCAGCAGTAAACAGGGAACTAATGAAAAACTGTTTTTT. This sequence encodes CASSKQGTNEKLFF. The gene calls are TRBV2 and TRBJ1-4; D is perhaps TRBD1 (6 bases). The germline V gene encodes CDR1 SNHLY and CDR2 FYNNEI. V was clipped by 5 bases and J by 1 base, with 8 bases between them. This CDR3 has 14 residues.

The chain is built from TRBV6-5 and TRBJ1-2; D remains ambiguous. Germline CDR1 MNHEY, CDR2 SVGAGI. The length of the CDR3 is 14 residues. The ends were cut back, 0 bases at V and 2 bases at J, with 7 bases in the middle. Written as DNA, the CDR3 is TGTGCCAGCAGTTACTCGGGGAGAAACTATGGCTACACCTTC. Protein: CASSYSGRNYGYTF.

This rearrangement joins TRBV28 to TRBJ1-2; D might be TRBD1 (5 bases). CDR3 size: 12 residues. V was trimmed by 7 bases and J by 7 bases, leaving 13 bases between them. In germline, CDR1 is MDHEN, CDR2 SYDVKM. The CDR3 here is CASTRVGAGYTF. CDR3 nucleotides: TGTGCCAGCACCAGGGTTGGGGCTGGCTACACCTTC.

The chain has TRBV29-1 and TRBJ2-5; maybe TRBD2 (5 bases). CDR1 is SQVTM and CDR2 is ANQGSEA in the germline V gene. The V end was cut by 3 bases, the J end by 9 bases, with 11 bases between. The CDR3 extends over 11 amino acids. The CDR3 region is CSVDSPGAQYF. As DNA, the CDR3 is TGCAGCGTTGACAGTCCCGGGGCCCAGTACTTC.

The V call is TRBV13, the J call TRBJ2-7; the match to TRBD1 covers 7 bases. Germline CDR1 PRHDT, CDR2 FYEKMQ (reference sequence). V lost 7 bases to trimming and J lost 2 bases; unmatched junction nucleotides: 17. This CDR3 has 17 amino acids. CDR3 in amino acids: CASTLMTGTEITYEQYF. For the CDR3, the DNA is TGTGCCAGCACCCTAATGACCGGGACAGAGATAACCTACGAGCAGTACTTC. Full variable domain (rest looked up from reference TRBV13 and TRBJ2-7): AAGVIQSPRHLIKEKRETATLKCYPIPRHDTVYWYQQGPGQDPQFLISFYEKMQSDKGSIPDRFSAQQFSDYHSELNMSSLELGDSALYFCASTLMTGTEITYEQYFGPGTRLTVT.

V usage is TRBV7-2 and J usage is TRBJ2-3; 8 bases are shared with TRBD2. J gave up 2 bases and V 2 bases, and 3 bases lay outside the gene matches. The germline gives CDR1 SGHTA, CDR2 FQGNSA. The CDR3 loop spans 15 amino acids. CDR3 residues: CASSLLAGFTDTQYF. The CDR3 DNA is TGTGCCAGCAGCTTACTAGCGGGTTTCACAGATACGCAGTATTTT.

This clone was recorded only once. The germline gene is not matched at one end of the junction; a read error may be the cause. This chain joins TRBV6-5 and TRBJ2-7; the D gene is possibly TRBD1 (6 bases). Germline values: CDR1 MNHEY, CDR2 SVGAGI. CDR3 size: 15 residues. CDR3 DNA: TGTGCCAGCAGGTACTCACAGGGAGACGGCTACGAGCAGTACTTC. Translating it yields CASRYSQGDGYEQYF.

The V and J genes are TRBV19 and TRBJ1-6, with 9 bases aligning to TRBD1. This CDR3 has 16 residues. V trimming: 3 bases; J trimming: 7 bases; junction bases outside the gene matches: 7. Germline V gives CDR1 LNHDA, CDR2 SQIVND (reference sequence). CDR3 residues: CASSIIGTGRNSPLHF. The CDR3 nucleotides read TGTGCCAGTAGTATTATCGGGACAGGGAGAAATTCACCCCTCCACTTT. Combining the CDR3 with reference TRBV19 and TRBJ1-6 gives the whole variable domain DGGITQSPKYLFRKEGQNVTLSCEQNLNHDAMYWYRQDPGQGLRLIYYSQIVNDFQKGDIAEGYSVSREKKESFPLTVTSAQKNPTAFYLCASSIIGTGRNSPLHFGNGTRLTVT.

The V gene is TRBV10-3, the J gene TRBJ2-3; D call uncertain. Germline loops: CDR1 ENHRY, CDR2 SYGVKD. The CDR3 has 11 residues. The germline V and J ends were trimmed by 5 bases and 4 bases, with 4 bases remaining between them. The CDR3: CAISQADTQYF. The CDR3 DNA is TGTGCCATCAGTCAGGCAGATACGCAGTATTTT.

Comment on this clone: One junction end disagrees with the germline gene, perhaps due to a read error. This chain connects TRBV9 to TRBJ2-5, with D possibly TRBD1 on 6 matching bases. Germline CDR1 is SGDLS and CDR2 is YYNGEE. The CDR3 spans 11 residues. The chain's CDR3 is CASSVARTVHF. The CDR3 DNA is TGTGCCAGCAGCGTAGCCCGGACAGTCCACTTC.

This chain joins TRBV7-9 and TRBJ2-3; no firm D call. V was shortened by 5 bases and J by 6 bases, with 6 bases between the two germline ends. The CDR3 totals 11 residues. Germline V lookup: CDR1 SEHNR, CDR2 FQNEAQ (reference sequence). The CDR3 sequence is CASSPADTQYF. Written as DNA, the CDR3 is TGTGCCAGCAGCCCCGCGGATACGCAGTATTTT.